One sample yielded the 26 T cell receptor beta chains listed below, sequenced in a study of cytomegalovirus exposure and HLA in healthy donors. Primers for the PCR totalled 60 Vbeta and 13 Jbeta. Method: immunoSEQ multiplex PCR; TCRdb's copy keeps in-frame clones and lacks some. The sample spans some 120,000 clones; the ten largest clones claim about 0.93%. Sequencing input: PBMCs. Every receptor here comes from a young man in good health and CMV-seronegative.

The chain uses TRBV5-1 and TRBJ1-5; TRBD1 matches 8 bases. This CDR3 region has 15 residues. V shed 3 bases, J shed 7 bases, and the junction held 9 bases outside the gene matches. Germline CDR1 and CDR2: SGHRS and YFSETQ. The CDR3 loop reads CASSSGQGGNQPQHF. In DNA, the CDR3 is TGCGCCAGCAGCTCCGGACAGGGAGGAAACCAGCCCCAGCATTTT.

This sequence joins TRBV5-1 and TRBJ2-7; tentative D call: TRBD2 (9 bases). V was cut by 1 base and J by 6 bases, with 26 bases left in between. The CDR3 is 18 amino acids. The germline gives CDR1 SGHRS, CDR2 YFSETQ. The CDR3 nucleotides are TGCGCCAGCAGCTTGTGGCCCGGACAAGCGGGAGGACAGGGCGAGCAGTACTTC. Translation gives CASSLWPGQAGGQGEQYF.

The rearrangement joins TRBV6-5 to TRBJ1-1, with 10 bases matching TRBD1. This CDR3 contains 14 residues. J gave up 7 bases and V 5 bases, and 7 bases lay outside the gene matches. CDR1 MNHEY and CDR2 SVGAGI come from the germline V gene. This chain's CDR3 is CASSRQGAMDEAFF. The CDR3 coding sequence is TGTGCCAGCAGTCGACAGGGGGCTATGGATGAAGCTTTCTTT.

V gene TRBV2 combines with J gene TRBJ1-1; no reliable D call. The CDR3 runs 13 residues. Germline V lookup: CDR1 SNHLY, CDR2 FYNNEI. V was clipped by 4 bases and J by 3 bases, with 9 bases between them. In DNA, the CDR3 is TGTGCCAGCAGTGGAAGTCGAGACACTGAAGCTTTCTTT. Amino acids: CASSGSRDTEAFF.

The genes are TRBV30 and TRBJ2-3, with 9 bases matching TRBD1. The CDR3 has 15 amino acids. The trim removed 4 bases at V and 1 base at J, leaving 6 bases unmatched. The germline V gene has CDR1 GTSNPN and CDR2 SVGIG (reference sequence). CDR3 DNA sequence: TGTGCCTGGACCGCGGACAGGGGTCGCACAGATACGCAGTATTTT. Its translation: CAWTADRGRTDTQYF.

CDR3 nucleotide sequence: TGTGCCAGCTCACCGGCCGGAGAGCTCTACGAGCAGTACTTC. Translated, it gives CASSPAGELYEQYF. This sequence joins TRBV18 and TRBJ2-7; D is undetermined. This CDR3 has 14 residues. CDR1 is KGHSH and CDR2 is LQKENI in the germline V gene. Trimming took 3 bases from V and 3 from J, leaving 12 bases between them.

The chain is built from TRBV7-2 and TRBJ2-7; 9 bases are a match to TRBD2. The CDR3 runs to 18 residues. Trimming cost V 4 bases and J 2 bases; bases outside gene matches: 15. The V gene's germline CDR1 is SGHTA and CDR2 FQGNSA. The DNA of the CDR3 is TGTGCCAGCAGCTCAAGCGCTCCTGGACTAGCGTTTCCCTACGAGCAGTACTTC. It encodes CASSSSAPGLAFPYEQYF.

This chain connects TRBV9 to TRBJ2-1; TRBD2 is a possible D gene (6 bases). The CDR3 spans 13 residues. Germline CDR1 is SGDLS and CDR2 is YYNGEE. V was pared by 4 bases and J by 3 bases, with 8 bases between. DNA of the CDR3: TGTGCCAGCAGCCCGCGGGACTACAATGAGCAGTTCTTC. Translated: CASSPRDYNEQFF.

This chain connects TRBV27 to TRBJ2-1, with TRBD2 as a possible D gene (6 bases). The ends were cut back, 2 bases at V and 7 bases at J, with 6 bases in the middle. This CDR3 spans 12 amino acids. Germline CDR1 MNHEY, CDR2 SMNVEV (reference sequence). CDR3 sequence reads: CASSLRGNEQFF. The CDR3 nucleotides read TGTGCCAGCAGTTTACGGGGGAATGAGCAGTTCTTC.

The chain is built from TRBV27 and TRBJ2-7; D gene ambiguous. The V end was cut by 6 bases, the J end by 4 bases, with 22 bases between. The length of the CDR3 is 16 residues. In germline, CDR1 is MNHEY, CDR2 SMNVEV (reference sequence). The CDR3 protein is CASSLTALPFRYEQYF. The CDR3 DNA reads TGTGCCAGCAGCCTAACGGCATTGCCGTTCAGGTACGAGCAGTACTTC.

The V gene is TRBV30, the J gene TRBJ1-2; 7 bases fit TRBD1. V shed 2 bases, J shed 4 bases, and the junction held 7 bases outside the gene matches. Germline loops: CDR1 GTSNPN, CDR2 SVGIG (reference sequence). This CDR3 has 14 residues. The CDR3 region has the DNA TGTGCCTGGAGTACAGGGGCTTGGGGCTATGGCTACACCTTC. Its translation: CAWSTGAWGYGYTF.

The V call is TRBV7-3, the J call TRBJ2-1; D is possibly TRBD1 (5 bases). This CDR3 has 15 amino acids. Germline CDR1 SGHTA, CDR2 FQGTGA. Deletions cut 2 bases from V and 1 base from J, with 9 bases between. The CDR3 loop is CASSLAGSSYNEQFF. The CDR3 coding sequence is TGTGCCAGCAGCTTAGCAGGGTCTTCCTACAATGAGCAGTTCTTC.

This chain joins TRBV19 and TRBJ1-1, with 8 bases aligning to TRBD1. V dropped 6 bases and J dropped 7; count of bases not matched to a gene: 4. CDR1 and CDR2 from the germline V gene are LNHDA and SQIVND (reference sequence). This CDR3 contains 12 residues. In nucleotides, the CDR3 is TGTGCCAGTAGGTCAGGGGGCCGTGAAGCTTTCTTT. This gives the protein CASRSGGREAFF.

The CDR3 region has the DNA TGTGCCAGCAATGACAGGGTGGAATCACCCCTCCACTTT. This sequence encodes CASNDRVESPLHF. V and J are TRBV6-1 and TRBJ1-6; 7 bases match TRBD1. V shed 7 bases and J 10 bases; nucleotides not matched to a gene: 7. Germline lookup yields CDR1 MNHNS and CDR2 SASEGT. CDR3 length: 13 amino acids.

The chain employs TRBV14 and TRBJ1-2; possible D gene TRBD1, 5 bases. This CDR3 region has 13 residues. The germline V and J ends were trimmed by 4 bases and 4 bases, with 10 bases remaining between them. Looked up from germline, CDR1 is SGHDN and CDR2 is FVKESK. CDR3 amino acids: CASSPSTAYGYTF. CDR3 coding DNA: TGTGCCAGCAGCCCCTCGACAGCCTATGGCTACACCTTC.

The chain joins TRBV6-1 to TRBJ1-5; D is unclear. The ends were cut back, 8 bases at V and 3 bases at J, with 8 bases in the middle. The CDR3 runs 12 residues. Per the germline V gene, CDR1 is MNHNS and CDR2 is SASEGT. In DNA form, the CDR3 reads TGTGCCAGCCAGAGGCTCAATCAGCCCCAGCATTTT. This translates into CASQRLNQPQHF.

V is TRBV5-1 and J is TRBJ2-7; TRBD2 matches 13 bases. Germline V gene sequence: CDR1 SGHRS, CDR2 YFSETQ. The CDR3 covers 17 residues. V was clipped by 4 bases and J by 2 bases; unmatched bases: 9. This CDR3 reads CASSGEKGLAGTYEQYF. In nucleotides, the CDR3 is TGCGCCAGCAGCGGAGAGAAGGGACTAGCGGGGACCTACGAGCAGTACTTC.

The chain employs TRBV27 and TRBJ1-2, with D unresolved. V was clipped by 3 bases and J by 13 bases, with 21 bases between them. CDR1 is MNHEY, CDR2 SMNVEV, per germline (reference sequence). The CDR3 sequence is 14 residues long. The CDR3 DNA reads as TGTGCCAGCAGTTTGATCGCGGCCACGGAGTCCCCCACCTTC. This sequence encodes CASSLIAATESPTF.

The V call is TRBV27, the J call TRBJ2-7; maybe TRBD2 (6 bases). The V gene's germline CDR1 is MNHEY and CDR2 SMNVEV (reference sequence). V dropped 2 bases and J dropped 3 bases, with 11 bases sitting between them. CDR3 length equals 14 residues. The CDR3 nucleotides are TGTGCCAGCAGTTTAATATCGGGAGTCTACGAGCAGTACTTC. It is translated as CASSLISGVYEQYF.

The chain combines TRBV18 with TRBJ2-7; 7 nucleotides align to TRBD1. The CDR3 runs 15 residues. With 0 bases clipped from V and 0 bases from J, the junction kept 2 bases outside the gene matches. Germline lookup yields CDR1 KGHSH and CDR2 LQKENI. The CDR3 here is CASSPPGTVSYEQYF. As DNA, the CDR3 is TGTGCCAGCTCACCACCCGGGACAGTCTCCTACGAGCAGTACTTC.

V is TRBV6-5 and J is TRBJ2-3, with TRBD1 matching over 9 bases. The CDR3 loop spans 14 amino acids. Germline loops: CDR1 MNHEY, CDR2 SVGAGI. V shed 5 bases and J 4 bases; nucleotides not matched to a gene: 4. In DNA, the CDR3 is TGTGCCAGCAGTAAGGACAGGGGTGCAGATACGCAGTATTTT. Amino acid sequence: CASSKDRGADTQYF.

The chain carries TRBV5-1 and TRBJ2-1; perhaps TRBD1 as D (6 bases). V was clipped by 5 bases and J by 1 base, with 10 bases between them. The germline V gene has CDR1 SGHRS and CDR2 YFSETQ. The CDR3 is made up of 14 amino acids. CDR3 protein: CASRGQGSYNEQFF. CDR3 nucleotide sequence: TGCGCCAGCAGGGGGCAGGGGTCCTACAATGAGCAGTTCTTC.

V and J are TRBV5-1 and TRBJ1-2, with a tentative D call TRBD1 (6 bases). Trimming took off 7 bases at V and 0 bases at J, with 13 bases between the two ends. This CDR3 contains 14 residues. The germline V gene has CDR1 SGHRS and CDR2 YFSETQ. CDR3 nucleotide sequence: TGCGCCAGCGGACCACAGGGACCTAACTATGGCTACACCTTC. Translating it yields CASGPQGPNYGYTF.

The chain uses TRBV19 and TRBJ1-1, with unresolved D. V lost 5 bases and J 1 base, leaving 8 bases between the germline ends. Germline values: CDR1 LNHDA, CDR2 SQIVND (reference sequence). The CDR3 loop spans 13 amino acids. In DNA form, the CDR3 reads TGTGCCAGTAGTCCTAGACCGAACACTGAAGCTTTCTTT. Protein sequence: CASSPRPNTEAFF.

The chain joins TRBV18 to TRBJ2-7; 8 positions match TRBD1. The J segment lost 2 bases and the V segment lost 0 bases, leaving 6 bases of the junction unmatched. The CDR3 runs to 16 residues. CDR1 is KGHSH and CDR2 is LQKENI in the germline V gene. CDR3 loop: CASSPPLGTGTYEQYF. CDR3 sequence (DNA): TGTGCCAGCTCACCACCGCTCGGGACAGGTACCTACGAGCAGTACTTC.

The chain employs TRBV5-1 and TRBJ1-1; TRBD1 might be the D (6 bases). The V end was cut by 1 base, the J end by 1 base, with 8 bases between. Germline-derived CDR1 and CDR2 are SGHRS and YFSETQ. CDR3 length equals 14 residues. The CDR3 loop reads CASSLPGANTEAFF. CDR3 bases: TGCGCCAGCAGCTTGCCAGGGGCGAACACTGAAGCTTTCTTT.